What follows are 28 T cell receptor beta chains derived from one specimen sequenced in a study of neurological immune-mediated disorders. TCRdb re-called the 5' RACE reads with MiXCR, one entry per CDR3 protein. This table holds about 66,000 distinct CDR3 sequences, less than 4% found once. The sequencing input was PBMCs. Receptors were obtained from a man aged 30 to 45 with multiple sclerosis.

The table lists this clonotype with a few counts. A single base separates this from a much larger clone, so it may be a read error. This chain links TRBV27 with TRBJ2-7; TRBD1 agrees at 9 bases. The germline gives CDR1 MNHEY, CDR2 SMNVEV (reference sequence). V was pared by 6 bases and J by 7 bases, with 13 bases of the junction left unmatched. The CDR3 is 15 residues long. CDR3 in amino acids: CASRPRDRESQEQYF. CDR3 nucleotide sequence: TGTGCCAGCAGACCTCGGGACAGGGAATCCCAAGAGCAGTACTTC.

This clonotype was recorded at least ten times. The rearrangement links TRBV25-1 to TRBJ2-4; a weak D match, TRBD1 (6 bases). V was clipped by 2 bases and J by 6 bases, with 8 bases between them. CDR3 length: 13 amino acids. Germline V CDR1 and CDR2: MGHDK, SYGVNS. CDR3 sequence (DNA): TGTGCCAGCAGTGAAGGACAGAGAAACATTCAGTACTTC. Its translation: CASSEGQRNIQYF.

For this clonotype: At one boundary the junction diverges from the germline segment, which might be a read error. The chain carries TRBV5-1 and TRBJ2-2, with a weak D call TRBD1 (6 bases). The germline V gene encodes CDR1 SGHRS and CDR2 YFSETQ. This CDR3 spans 17 amino acids. The CDR3 reads CASSSFPGVGRTGEPFF. CDR3 coding DNA: TGCGCCAGCAGCTCCTTTCCAGGGGTAGGGCGGACCGGGGAGCCGTTTTTT.

Comment on this clonotype: A much larger clone differs from this one at a single base, so this may be a read error. The chain employs TRBV5-6 and TRBJ1-5; D is unresolved. The CDR3 covers 12 residues. In germline, CDR1 is SGHDT, CDR2 YYEEEE. In DNA form, the CDR3 reads TGTGCCAGCAGCTTTGTGGATCAGCCCCAGAATTTT. Protein product: CASSFVDQPQNF.

In this sample, this clonotype turned up many times. The chain recombines TRBV20-1 with TRBJ2-1; D remains ambiguous. V lost 6 bases to trimming and J lost 4 bases, with 4 bases between them. Germline CDR1 is DFQATT and CDR2 is SNEGSKA (reference sequence). The CDR3 consists of 10 residues. The CDR3 is CSAIYNEQFF. The DNA of the CDR3 is TGCAGTGCAATTTACAATGAGCAGTTCTTC.

Ten or more counts support this clonotype. The chain recombines TRBV5-1 with TRBJ1-1; D uncertain. The V and J ends lost 0 bases and 1 base respectively, with 7 bases between them. The germline V gene encodes CDR1 SGHRS and CDR2 YFSETQ. The CDR3 spans 14 residues. The CDR3 region is CASSLDGRNTEAFF. For the CDR3, the DNA is TGCGCCAGCAGCTTGGATGGGAGGAACACTGAAGCTTTCTTT.

The V call is TRBV11-2, the J call TRBJ2-7; 10 bases agree with TRBD2. This CDR3 is 20 amino acids long. Germline V gene data show CDR1 as SGHAT and CDR2 as FQNNGV. V was clipped by 1 base and J by 2 bases; unmatched bases: 17. CDR3 DNA: TGTGCCAGCAGCTTAGGTAGATTCTTACTAGCGGGGCACCGGGCCTACGAGCAGTACTTC. Encoded protein: CASSLGRFLLAGHRAYEQYF.

Many counts were recorded for this clonotype. The CDR3 nucleotides are TGCGCCAGCAGCTTATTGGTAGGGAACACTGAAGCTTTCTTT. It codes for CASSLLVGNTEAFF. V usage is TRBV5-1 and J usage is TRBJ1-1, with no clear D. V was pared by 2 bases and J by 1 base, with 9 bases between. CDR3 length: 14 residues. Germline lookup yields CDR1 SGHRS and CDR2 YFSETQ. The full variable domain, rest sourced from reference TRBV5-1 and TRBJ1-1, is KAGVTQTPRYLIKTRGQQVTLSCSPISGHRSVSWYQQTPGQGLQFLFEYFSETQRNKGNFPGRFSGRQFSNSRSEMNVSTLELGDSALYLCASSLLVGNTEAFFGQGTRLTVV.

This clonotype was seen many times. V is TRBV20-1 and J is TRBJ2-5; 12 bases agree with TRBD1. With V trimmed by 0 bases and J by 5 bases, 10 bases remained unmatched. CDR1 DFQATT and CDR2 SNEGSKA come from the germline V gene (reference sequence). This CDR3 contains 17 residues. The CDR3 DNA follows: TGCAGTGCTAGAGATACTGAGGGGACAGGGGGCTTGGAGACCCAGTACTTC. Translating gives CSARDTEGTGGLETQYF.

In the case of this clonotype: At one of its ends the junction is not consistent with the germline gene, which may arise from a read error. The rearrangement links TRBV6-6 to TRBJ1-4; D unclear. The CDR3 is 14 amino acids. Looked up from germline, CDR1 is MNHNY and CDR2 is SVGAGI (reference sequence). CDR3 in DNA: TGTGCCAACAGTTTGACAAGTTGGAATGAAAAACTGTTTTTT. This codes for CANSLTSWNEKLFF.

This clonotype was seen repeatedly, ten times or more. The CDR3 loop reads CSARFAAAKNIQYF. CDR3 in DNA: TGCAGTGCTAGATTTGCCGCAGCCAAAAACATTCAGTACTTC. The chain employs TRBV20-1 and TRBJ2-4, with D uncertain. The CDR3 consists of 14 residues. The V end lost 2 bases, the J end lost 0 bases, and 8 bases lay between the germline ends. CDR1 DFQATT and CDR2 SNEGSKA come from the germline V gene (reference sequence).

This clonotype was observed many times. The CDR3 bases are TGTGCCAGCAGTGCGGTAGGGGGCAATCAGCCCCAGCATTTT. It translates to CASSAVGGNQPQHF. The chain links TRBV2 to TRBJ1-5, with D possibly being TRBD1 (5 bases). The germline V and J ends were trimmed by 4 bases and 2 bases, with 9 bases remaining between them. The germline gives CDR1 SNHLY, CDR2 FYNNEI. CDR3 length: 14 amino acids.

This clonotype was counted many times. This chain uses TRBV4-1 with TRBJ2-5; 8 bases map to TRBD2. This CDR3 has 15 residues. V shed 4 bases, J shed 1 base, and the junction held 5 bases outside the gene matches. Germline V CDR1 and CDR2: MGHRA, YSYEKL. The CDR3 DNA sequence: TGCGCCAGCAGCCCTCGGGGGGGAGTCCAAGAGACCCAGTACTTC. Its protein is CASSPRGGVQETQYF.

This clonotype was seen ten or more times. The V gene is TRBV29-1, the J gene TRBJ2-4, with unresolved D. Germline CDR1 and CDR2: SQVTM and ANQGSEA. The CDR3 covers 12 residues. Between the trimmed V and J ends, which lost 6 bases and 5 bases, there was a span of 11 bases. The CDR3 protein is CSVTAGENIQYF. In nucleotides, the CDR3 is TGCAGCGTCACAGCTGGGGAAAACATTCAGTACTTC.

This clonotype showed up just a few times. The rearrangement links TRBV18 to TRBJ1-2; D uncertain. V was cut by 6 bases and J by 2 bases, with 10 bases left in between. Germline lookup yields CDR1 KGHSH and CDR2 LQKENI. The CDR3 consists of 13 residues. CDR3 sequence reads: CASSREQNYGYTF. The CDR3 region has the DNA TGTGCCAGCTCCCGGGAGCAAAACTATGGCTACACCTTC.

Many counts were recorded for this clonotype. This chain joins TRBV20-1 and TRBJ2-4; perhaps D is TRBD1 or TRBD2 (5 bases each). Germline assignment: CDR1 DFQATT and CDR2 SNEGSKA (reference sequence). Trimming pared 3 bases from V and 6 bases from J, leaving 12 bases between. The CDR3 loop spans 13 amino acids. The CDR3 protein is CSASGGFGNIQYF. In DNA form, the CDR3 reads TGCAGTGCTAGTGGGGGATTTGGAAACATTCAGTACTTC.

This clonotype has a count of ten or more. The rearrangement uses TRBV7-8 and TRBJ1-1; 8 bases are a match to TRBD1. The ends lost 0 bases at V and 1 base at J; junction bases unmatched: 1. Germline loops: CDR1 SGHVS, CDR2 FQNEAQ. This CDR3 spans 15 amino acids. The CDR3 nucleotides read TGTGCCAGCAGCTTAGCGGGACAGGAGAACACTGAAGCTTTCTTT. Translated, it gives CASSLAGQENTEAFF.

This clonotype was recorded a few times. The gene calls are TRBV5-1 and TRBJ2-3; D unclear. This CDR3 is built from 13 residues. The germline V gene has CDR1 SGHRS and CDR2 YFSETQ. V was clipped by 4 bases and J by 3 bases, with 9 bases between them. The CDR3 region is CASSRLSTDTQYF. CDR3 in DNA: TGCGCCAGCAGCCGCCTGTCGACAGATACGCAGTATTTT. Together with reference TRBV5-1 and TRBJ2-3, the CDR3 gives the full variable domain: KAGVTQTPRYLIKTRGQQVTLSCSPISGHRSVSWYQQTPGQGLQFLFEYFSETQRNKGNFPGRFSGRQFSNSRSEMNVSTLELGDSALYLCASSRLSTDTQYFGPGTRLTVL.

This clonotype occurred many times. V usage is TRBV2 and J usage is TRBJ1-2; D gene ambiguous. The CDR3 is 13 amino acids. V was cut by 7 bases and J by 4 bases, with 13 bases left in between. From germline, CDR1 is SNHLY and CDR2 FYNNEI. The CDR3 nucleotides read TGTGCCAGCACCGTTGCGGGTGTCTATGGCTACACCTTC. Its translation is CASTVAGVYGYTF.

This clonotype was detected ten times or more. The J gene is TRBJ2-1, the V gene TRBV6-5; weak D call: TRBD2 (6 bases). Trimming took 6 bases from V and 5 from J, leaving 8 bases between them. The CDR3 sequence is 12 residues long. CDR1 and CDR2 (germline): MNHEY, SVGAGI. CDR3 coding DNA: TGTGCCAGCAGGGAGGGTGACAATGAGCAGTTCTTC. Translating gives CASREGDNEQFF.

Many counts were recorded for this clonotype. The V gene is TRBV7-9, the J gene TRBJ2-5; D might be TRBD1 (5 bases). The CDR3 runs to 12 residues. Trimming took 10 bases from V and 5 from J, leaving 14 bases between them. Germline CDR1 is SEHNR and CDR2 is FQNEAQ (reference sequence). The CDR3 region is CATATPGETQYF. The CDR3 DNA reads as TGTGCCACCGCGACGCCAGGGGAGACCCAGTACTTC.

This clonotype was observed many times. The chain uses TRBV5-1 and TRBJ2-1; 12 nucleotides match TRBD2. The CDR3 spans 14 residues. V dropped 7 bases and J dropped 4; count of bases not matched to a gene: 3. Per the germline V gene, CDR1 is SGHRS and CDR2 is YFSETQ. CDR3 sequence (DNA): TGCGCCAGCGGGGGACTAGCGGGTTACAATGAGCAGTTCTTC. Translated, it gives CASGGLAGYNEQFF.

This clonotype appeared many times. This rearrangement joins TRBV19 to TRBJ2-7, with 7 bases aligning to TRBD1. Trimming removed 2 bases from V and 2 bases from J; junction bases left unmatched: 3. The CDR3 spans 14 residues. Germline lookup yields CDR1 LNHDA and CDR2 SQIVND (reference sequence). The CDR3 region is CASSITGDTYEQYF. CDR3 nucleotides: TGTGCCAGTAGTATAACAGGGGACACCTACGAGCAGTACTTC.

This clonotype was found many times. The chain couples TRBV10-3 to TRBJ1-2, with TRBD1 matching over 7 bases. CDR3 size: 15 residues. In germline, CDR1 is ENHRY, CDR2 SYGVKD. Trimming cost V 6 bases and J 0 bases; bases outside gene matches: 7. CDR3 in DNA: TGTGCCATCAGACAACAGGGGCCAGCTAACTATGGCTACACCTTC. Amino acids: CAIRQQGPANYGYTF.

This clonotype was found many times. This chain links TRBV7-2 with TRBJ1-2, with D uncertain. Germline loops: CDR1 SGHTA, CDR2 FQGNSA. V lost 5 bases and J lost 4, with 14 bases in between. The CDR3 totals 14 residues. CDR3 region: CASSLPAGGYGYTF. The CDR3 DNA reads as TGTGCCAGCAGCCTCCCGGCGGGAGGCTATGGCTACACCTTC. Based on the CDR3 plus reference TRBV7-2 and TRBJ1-2, the full variable domain is GAGVSQSPSNKVTEKGKDVELRCDPISGHTALYWYRQSLGQGLEFLIYFQGNSAPDKSGLPSDRFSAERTGGSVSTLTIQRTQQEDSAVYLCASSLPAGGYGYTFGSGTRLTVV.

Ten or more counts support this clonotype. The rearrangement joins TRBV12-5 to TRBJ1-1; the match to TRBD1 covers 9 bases. The trim removed 7 bases at V and 0 bases at J, leaving 9 bases unmatched. The CDR3 length is 16 residues. Germline values: CDR1 LGHNT, CDR2 FRNRAP. The CDR3 region has the DNA TGTGCTAGTGTCCTGGGACAGGGCCAGGTGAACACTGAAGCTTTCTTT. Translation: CASVLGQGQVNTEAFF.

Points on this clonotype: A much bigger clone sits one base away, suggesting this may be a read error. The rearrangement links TRBV7-2 to TRBJ2-7, with 8 nucleotides matching TRBD1. The CDR3 runs 14 residues. J was trimmed by 7 bases and V by 6 bases; bases with no gene match: 11. Germline CDR1 reads SGHTA; CDR2 reads FQGNSA. CDR3: CASRRTGSGEEQYF. The CDR3 DNA sequence: TGTGCCAGCAGACGGACAGGGTCCGGGGAAGAGCAGTACTTC. Full variable domain (rest looked up from reference TRBV7-2 and TRBJ2-7): GAGVSQSPSNKVTEKGKDVELRCDPISGHTALYWYRQSLGQGLEFLIYFQGNSAPDKSGLPSDRFSAERTGGSVSTLTIQRTQQEDSAVYLCASRRTGSGEEQYFGPGTRLTVT.

The rearrangement links TRBV24-1 to TRBJ2-3; 9 positions agree with TRBD1. Germline CDR1 KGHDR, CDR2 SFDVKD. This CDR3 is built from 13 residues. Germline trimming cut 9 bases from V and 4 bases from J; bases unmatched to any gene: 4. In DNA form, the CDR3 reads TGTGCCACCGCGGACAGGGGTTCAGATACGCAGTATTTT. Amino acids: CATADRGSDTQYF.